Reported below is one T cell receptor beta chain. Its antigen is not identified. This sample stems from a study of siplizumab effects on memory and regulatory T cells. Profiling relied on immunoSEQ multiplex PCR, and the TCRdb table lists in-frame clones only, not all of them. The table lists around 61,000 clones, over 95% of them singletons, with 1.1% in the top ten. Germline-derived CDR1 and CDR2 are MDHEN and SYDVKM. The CDR3 sequence is 13 residues long. General study findings and limits: Roughly 80-95% of proliferating CD4+ or CD8+ clones defied assignment to a naive or memory phenotype. A significant reduction in alloreactive sequences traceable to unstimulated CD4+ memory cells was produced by siplizumab. Relative to controls at 25% to 30%, mappable alloreactive CD4+ clones exhibited a mean Treg-derived proportion of approximately 70% with siplizumab.

The origin of this receptor is a human donor in good health. Sequenced sample: naive CD8+ T cells sorted from blood. The rearrangement joins TRBV28 to TRBJ2-1, with D tentatively TRBD2 (5 bases). CDR3 coding DNA: TGTGCGGCGGTAGCGCGCTCCTACAATGAGCAGTTCTTC. The encoded protein is CAAVARSYNEQFF. Combining the CDR3 with reference TRBV28 and TRBJ2-1 gives the whole variable domain DVKVTQSSRYLVKRTGEKVFLECVQDMDHENMFWYRQDPGLGLRLIYFSYDVKMKEKGDIPEGYSVSREKKERFSLILESASTNQTSMYLCAAVARSYNEQFFGPGTRLTVL.